This T cell receptor (beta chain) comes out of a study of beta chain features in type 1 diabetes. Study results and limitations: TCRB CDR3s were moderately but significantly shorter in Type 1 diabetes patients in all four CD4+ subsets.

Notes on this clone: No antigen is known for it.

TCRB transcripts that were expressed got sequenced, as all of the isolated RNA had been reverse transcribed. The table came from immunoSEQ multiplex PCR; TCRdb's copy has only in-frame clones and leaves some out. This sample has about 290,000 clones, with about 8.5% found just once. The CDR3 totals 13 residues. Germline lookup yields CDR1 SGHAT and CDR2 FQNNGV. The V segment lost 5 bases and the J segment 0 bases; nucleotides outside the gene matches: 1. The gene calls are TRBV11-2 and TRBJ2-7, with 7 positions matching TRBD2. The clonotype originates from a woman under 30 in good health. The sample consisted of central memory CD4+ T cells from blood. The CDR3 DNA is TGTGCCAGCAGCCGGGGGGTCTCCTACGAGCAGTACTTC. It is translated as CASSRGVSYEQYF.